Listed below are T cell receptor beta chains from one sample, sequenced in a study of blood T cell repertoires in COVID-19. Generated by immunoSEQ multiplex PCR, the TCRdb table keeps only in-frame clones and is missing some. The sample has 210,000 or so clones; 80% to 90% are singletons. Sequenced sample: PBMCs or T cells enriched from blood (not recorded which). Every receptor here comes from a woman aged 25 to 39 who had been exposed to COVID-19. Both conserved end residues are part of each CDR3. The listing skips clone size in some rows; elsewhere it reads once, few, many or a size class.

>TRBV5-4|.
CASSLNAGTGELFF
>TRBV2|.
CASKSGTRVHNEQFF
>TRBV3-1/TRBV3-2|.
CASSQEGAGGNEQFF
>TRBV6-4|many
CASSEGTSTDTQYF
>TRBV7-9|.
CASSLGAGTSGMGDTQYF
>TRBV3-1/TRBV3-2|.
CASSQSSSSSYEQYF
>TRBV7-2|.
CASSFNTGRVVLNTEAFF
>TRBV5-1|.
CASSFQGSSYEQYF
>TRBV28|.
CASSVSGTVSHEQYF
>TRBV2|.
CASSGTGGDTGELFF
>TRBV6-2/TRBV6-3|.
CASSWGLAGVYEQYF
>TRBV2|.
CASRERLVYYNEQFF
>TRBV19|.
CASSSGRIYEQYF
>TRBV9|.
CASSVTGGNTGELFF
>TRBV5-1|.
CASSLGQGKTF
>TRBV4-1|.
CASSQGDWRHNEQFF
>TRBV18|.
CASSQTGATNEKLFF
>TRBV18|.
CASSPQRTDYEQYF
>TRBV10-1|.
CASSESLPAGEQYF
>TRBV19|.
CASSIRLANEQFF
>TRBV20-1|.
CSAWTGDEQYF
>TRBV15|.
CATTTGTSYEQYF
>TRBV3-1/TRBV3-2|once
CASSRHRVLTEAFF
>TRBV3-1/TRBV3-2|.
CASSRRPGTSSFNEQFF
>TRBV19|.
CASSIGGRGAETQYF
>TRBV7-3|few
CASSLIPHNGSTNTGELFF
>TRBV18|.
CASSPGQRAEAFF
>TRBV7-8|.
CASSLMDGGAYNEQFF